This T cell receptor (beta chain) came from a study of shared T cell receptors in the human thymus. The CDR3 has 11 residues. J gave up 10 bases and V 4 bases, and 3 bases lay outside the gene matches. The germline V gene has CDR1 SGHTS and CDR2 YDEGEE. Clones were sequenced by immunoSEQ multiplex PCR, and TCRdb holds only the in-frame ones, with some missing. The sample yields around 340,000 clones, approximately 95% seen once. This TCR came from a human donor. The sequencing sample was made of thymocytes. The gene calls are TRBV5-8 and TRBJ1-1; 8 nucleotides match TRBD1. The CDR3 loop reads CASSKGQGAFF. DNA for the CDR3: TGTGCCAGCAGCAAAGGACAGGGAGCTTTCTTT.